This passage covers 18 T cell receptor beta chains from one sample sequenced in a study of blood T cell repertoires in COVID-19. Sequencing was performed with immunoSEQ multiplex PCR; in TCRdb, only in-frame clones are kept and a portion is missing. The sample contains approximately 80,000 clones, roughly 85% of which appear only once. Sequenced input: peripheral blood. Receptor source: a man in his forties or fifties with COVID-19, enrolled during active disease.

This sequence joins TRBV5-6 and TRBJ2-3; D gene uncertain. Germline CDR1 is SGHDT and CDR2 is YYEEEE. Trimming removed 4 bases from V and 2 bases from J, with 11 bases in between. The CDR3 is 14 amino acids. CDR3 sequence reads: CASSQLPYTDTQYF. Written as DNA, the CDR3 is TGTGCCAGCAGCCAACTACCCTACACAGATACGCAGTATTTT.

The chain links TRBV19 to TRBJ2-7; TRBD1 matches 8 bases. The junction had 5 bases not matched to a gene; V was cut back by 4 bases and J by 3 bases. The CDR3 totals 14 residues. The V gene's germline CDR1 is LNHDA and CDR2 SQIVND (reference sequence). CDR3 amino acids: CASSRSGGVYEQYF. CDR3 in DNA: TGTGCCAGTAGTAGATCAGGGGGCGTCTACGAGCAGTACTTC.

The chain couples TRBV6-5 to TRBJ1-1; tentative D call: TRBD1 (5 bases). Per germline, CDR1 MNHEY and CDR2 SVGAGI. The V end lost 1 base, the J end lost 4 bases, and 10 bases lay between the germline ends. The CDR3 has 14 residues. CDR3 sequence reads: CASSYFRGGTEAFF. In DNA, the CDR3 is TGTGCCAGCAGTTACTTTCGGGGGGGCACTGAAGCTTTCTTT.

Of note for this clone: Mismatch with germline at one junction end may stem from a read error. V gene TRBV6-5 combines with J gene TRBJ2-1; no clear D. Germline V gene sequence: CDR1 MNHEY, CDR2 SVGAGI. This CDR3 has 10 amino acids. CDR3 DNA sequence: TGTGCCAGTAACAACAATGAGCGGTTCTTC. Its translation: CASNNNERFF.

This clone was counted between two and nine times. The rearrangement joins TRBV29-1 to TRBJ2-1, with TRBD2 matching 15 bases. The CDR3 is 13 residues long. V was pared by 7 bases and J by 8 bases, with 3 bases of the junction left unmatched. Germline V gives CDR1 SQVTM, CDR2 ANQGSEA. Written as DNA, the CDR3 is TGCAGCGAGGGACTAGCGGGAGGTCATGAGCAGTTCTTC. This encodes CSEGLAGGHEQFF.

This chain connects TRBV18 to TRBJ2-2, with D perhaps matching TRBD1 (6 bases). The length of the CDR3 is 15 residues. Trimming took off 4 bases at V and 0 bases at J, with 9 bases between the two ends. From germline, CDR1 is KGHSH and CDR2 LQKENI. This CDR3 is CASSLGQTNTGELFF. In DNA, the CDR3 is TGTGCCAGCTCACTAGGACAGACGAACACCGGGGAGCTGTTTTTT.

This clone was counted between two and nine times. CDR3 loop: CASSISGGGSGGYTF. The CDR3 DNA is TGTGCCAGTAGTATCTCAGGGGGAGGTTCTGGAGGCTACACCTTC. This rearrangement joins TRBV19 to TRBJ1-2; 7 nucleotides line up with TRBD1. V gave up 3 bases and J gave up 8 bases; unmatched junction bases: 12. Germline lookup yields CDR1 LNHDA and CDR2 SQIVND (reference sequence). The CDR3 contains 15 residues.

This rearrangement joins TRBV28 to TRBJ2-7; D is unclear. CDR3 length: 15 residues. V was clipped by 3 bases and J by 0 bases, with 12 bases between them. The germline V gene has CDR1 MDHEN and CDR2 SYDVKM. CDR3 residues: CASSFRTASSYEQYF. Written as DNA, the CDR3 is TGTGCCAGCAGTTTTCGAACCGCGAGCTCCTACGAGCAGTACTTC. The full variable domain, completed using reference TRBV28 and TRBJ2-7, is DVKVTQSSRYLVKRTGEKVFLECVQDMDHENMFWYRQDPGLGLRLIYFSYDVKMKEKGDIPEGYSVSREKKERFSLILESASTNQTSMYLCASSFRTASSYEQYFGPGTRLTVT.

For this clone: The sample carries other DNA sequences with the same CDR3. DNA for the CDR3: TGCGCCAGCAGCCAAGTTGGACAGAGCAATCAGCCCCAGCATTTT. This translates into CASSQVGQSNQPQHF. The chain employs TRBV4-1 and TRBJ1-5; D might be TRBD1 (6 bases). Looked up from germline, CDR1 is MGHRA and CDR2 is YSYEKL. V was clipped by 1 base and J by 1 base, with 8 bases between them. The CDR3 sequence is 15 residues long.

V gene TRBV9 combines with J gene TRBJ1-4, with TRBD1 matching 11 bases. The CDR3 is 15 residues long. Germline V gene lookup returns CDR1 SGDLS and CDR2 YYNGEE. J was trimmed by 7 bases and V by 4 bases; bases with no gene match: 6. This chain's CDR3 is CASSPGTGGSEKLFF. The CDR3, as DNA: TGTGCCAGCAGCCCCGGGACAGGGGGTAGTGAAAAACTGTTTTTT.

The chain combines TRBV29-1 with TRBJ2-3; 7 nucleotides align to TRBD2. This CDR3 spans 12 amino acids. Germline CDR1 reads SQVTM; CDR2 reads ANQGSEA. V shed 5 bases, J shed 6 bases, and the junction held 5 bases outside the gene matches. The CDR3 bases are TGCAGCGTTCGACTAGCTAGGGATACGCAGTATTTT. Its translation: CSVRLARDTQYF.

The chain is built from TRBV30 and TRBJ2-7, with 9 bases aligning to TRBD1. This CDR3 contains 13 residues. The germline CDR1 and CDR2 sequences are GTSNPN and SVGIG (reference sequence). The J segment lost 5 bases and the V segment lost 6 bases, leaving 8 bases of the junction unmatched. The CDR3 bases are TGTGCCTGCCGAGGGACAGGGATCCACGAGCAGTACTTC. Protein product: CACRGTGIHEQYF.

The chain is built from TRBV5-3 and TRBJ2-7, with D uncertain. TRBV5-3 is labeled an ORF, and its function is uncertain. V was trimmed by 5 bases and J by 4 bases, leaving 10 bases between them. The CDR3 runs 12 residues. CDR3: CARRAPTYEQYF. CDR3 DNA: TGTGCCAGAAGAGCGCCTACATACGAGCAGTACTTC.

The genes are TRBV7-9 and TRBJ1-2; no definite D call. CDR1 is SEHNR, CDR2 FQNEAQ, per germline (reference sequence). Trimming cost V 0 bases and J 0 bases, with 8 bases left between them. This CDR3 is built from 15 residues. CDR3 DNA sequence: TGTGCCAGCAGCTTAGCGGCATCCCCTAACTATGGCTACACCTTC. Protein sequence: CASSLAASPNYGYTF.

The chain carries TRBV19 and TRBJ2-2; 8 bases fit TRBD1. CDR3 size: 12 residues. In germline, CDR1 is LNHDA, CDR2 SQIVND (reference sequence). The V and J ends lost 8 bases and 5 bases, in that order; junction bases with no gene match: 1. The CDR3 DNA reads TGTGCCAGTCGGACAGGGACCGGGGAGCTGTTTTTT. Amino acids: CASRTGTGELFF.

The J gene is TRBJ2-7, the V gene TRBV9, with 10 nucleotides matching TRBD1. Trimming removed 0 bases from V and 4 bases from J; junction bases left unmatched: 7. Germline-derived CDR1 and CDR2 are SGDLS and YYNGEE. CDR3 length: 16 residues. This CDR3 reads CASSVAPWDRGYEQYF. CDR3 DNA: TGTGCCAGCAGCGTAGCCCCCTGGGACAGGGGTTACGAGCAGTACTTC.

V usage is TRBV7-8 and J usage is TRBJ2-1; 9 bases fit TRBD2. This CDR3 spans 16 amino acids. V lost 1 base to trimming and J lost 0 bases; unmatched junction nucleotides: 1. Per the germline V gene, CDR1 is SGHVS and CDR2 is FQNEAQ. DNA of the CDR3: TGTGCCAGCAGCTTAGATAGCGGGAGCTCCTACAATGAGCAGTTCTTC. This codes for CASSLDSGSSYNEQFF.

This chain connects TRBV6-1 to TRBJ2-7; no clear D gene. Per germline, CDR1 MNHNS and CDR2 SASEGT. The CDR3 totals 11 residues. V lost 2 bases and J lost 9, with 8 bases in between. The CDR3 spells CASSETIGQYF. CDR3 nucleotide sequence: TGTGCCAGCAGTGAAACTATCGGGCAGTACTTC.